This TCR beta chain was retrieved from a study of CD8+ T cells in alopecia areata listed by TCRdb under 2018. Some background on the complete study: The treated patients, all with moderate-to-severe alopecia areata, were enrolled in an open-label pilot trial of oral tofacitinib given at 5 to 10 mg twice daily. Patients stayed on tofacitinib for 6 to 18 months and then had 6 months of follow-up off drug so that delayed response and recurrence could be assessed. Disease severity in treated patients was measured with the SALT score, which quantifies the percentage of affected scalp surface area. High-throughput TCRbeta sequencing was used to examine T cell clonal expansion in alopecia areata in both the C3H/HeJ mouse model and human patients. On the human side, TCRbeta sequencing was run on scalp tissue and on sorted CD4+ and CD8+ peripheral blood T cells from healthy controls and from alopecia areata patients with either patchy or totalis/universalis disease. Biopsies were taken from tofacitinib-treated patients at baseline and again at 4 and 24 weeks into treatment, and several of those patients also had a later scalp biopsy. Scalp clonality was compared among normal scalp (n=4), patchy alopecia areata scalp (n=8), and alopecia totalis/universalis scalp (n=8). RNA was obtained with the PAXgene miRNA kit for fixed scalp, the miRNeasy kit for PBMCs, and the RNeasy kit for mouse skin. Amplification of TCRbeta CDR3 regions was done by immunoSEQ multiplex PCR using 35 Vbeta forward primers and 13 Jbeta reverse primers.

Library method: the immunoSEQ multiplex PCR assay. RNA was extracted from all samples and reverse transcribed into cDNA as template for TCR sequencing. First-strand cDNA was synthesized using SuperScript III with a 2:1 mix of oligo-dT and random hexamers. Amplification bias was assessed with a synthetic immune receptor repertoire, and residual bias was removed computationally. Processing in the source paper ran as follows. After raw reads were preprocessed to remove errors, the CDR3 was defined following IMGT conventions as running from the conserved cysteine to phenylalanine. Clonality was calculated as 1 minus Shannon entropy normalized by log2 of the number of productive unique TCRs. Whether scalp clones were CD4 or CD8 was inferred by matching scalp TCRbeta sequences against CD4 and CD8 repertoires sorted from blood. The source is immuneACCESS, and TCRdb retained only in-frame sequences with V and J called. Part of the clones is not carried over; for the studies checked, unresolved V genes explain less than half of this, and the remainder is unexplained. From that table come the V and J calls and clone size; the DNA was used to work out D and trimming. The sample has about 270,000 clones on record, approximately 60% of them singletons. 0.75% to 0.95% of the sample lies in the top ten.

V is trimmed back by 0 bases and J by 4 bases, and the junction contains 4 bases that no gene match accounts for. Spanning cysteine to phenylalanine, the CDR3 consists of 15 amino acids. The CDR3 DNA has 45 bases and is translated from base 1. Based on the germline V gene, the CDR1 and CDR2 sequences are SGHRS and YFSETQ. What the treatment or condition label conveys for this sample: oral pan-JAK inhibitor, 5-10 mg twice daily. From alopecia areata patients, peripheral blood was collected along with lesional scalp punch biopsies. PBMCs were isolated by density centrifugation and stained for CD3, CD4 and CD8, and CD4+ and CD8+ T cells were sorted on a FACSAria. The paper as a whole reports these results and caveats: During tofacitinib treatment, many expanded lesional clones stuck around in both scalp and blood, and this persistence may partly explain why relapse happens after treatment is stopped. Scalp clonality and the number of expanded CD8+ clones among the top 100 scalp clones were significantly decreased by tofacitinib. Compared with normal scalp, lesional scalp had higher clonality and more expanded CD8+ clones, particularly in alopecia totalis/universalis, a pattern that suggests antigenic drive. The treated cohort was small, with a single nonresponder, so links between baseline CD8+ expansion and response need larger studies. Scalp TCR repertoire analysis is complicated because resident alphabeta T cells in normal human skin are also sequenced, whereas mouse skin is dominated by gammadelta T cells. Compared with mice, TCR sequences shared between patients were less clear, possibly partly because of HLA diversity across the patient population.

Comments on this clone: It lacks a known antigen. Base qualities were left out, and no much larger clone turns up one base away.

The sample was CD4+ T cells sorted from blood, taken at approximately week 51, from a patient treated with tofacitinib. This clonotype was sampled from a human donor with alopecia areata. The rearrangement combines TRBV5-1 with TRBJ2-1; the junction holds 7 bases that match TRBD1. The CDR3 corresponds to CASSLGTGVYNEQFF. At the DNA level, the sequence is TGCGCCAGCAGCTTGGGGACAGGCGTTTACAATGAGCAGTTCTTC.